This T cell receptor delta chain was profiled in a study of DNA immune sequencing with unique molecular identifiers (TCRdb year 2020). In the study overall: Immunomagnetic cell separation was used to enrich gammadelta T cells from buffy coats, and the genomic DNA of the enriched gammadelta T cells was sequenced. Fluorescence-activated cell sorting was used to enrich gammadelta T cells from PBMC of 10 healthy individuals. To compare enriched with non-enriched material, approximately 97 ng of enriched gammadelta T-cell DNA and around 0.95 ug of non-enriched PBMC DNA were sequenced. An ultrasensitive DNA-based TRD repertoire sequencing method using PCR-introduced unique molecular identifiers was developed and validated in the study. The method was checked using synthetic reference molecules and blood samples from healthy people. All donors were healthy people, and more than nine of the donors were profiled using sorted gammadelta T cells from peripheral blood. What the authors observed across the whole study: Among clonotypes from healthy donors, the most common TRD rearrangement was TRDV2 paired with TRDJ1. The primer-based approach cannot detect novel TRD sequences that are not targeted by the primers. TRD repertoire diversity differed among healthy donors, and several donors were highly oligoclonal, with the top 5 clonotypes making up more than half of productive molecules.

For this chain, trimming is 0 bases at the V end and 0 bases at the J end, and the number of junction bases without a gene match is 7. The CDR3 contains 20 residues, cysteine and phenylalanine counted. Kept here is only the CDR3 DNA, which spans 60 bases and is read in frame from base 1. CDR1 and CDR2 are drawn from the germline V gene: GEAIGNYY, EKD. The sample holds a few counts of this clone. No antigen is known for it. Base qualities are missing; no much larger clone stands one base away. Library creation used multiplex PCR. A 32-plex assay with primers for all 8 TRDV and 4 TRDJ genes covering the CDR3 was used to amplify genomic DNA. During 2 to 3 cycles of barcoding PCR, a 12-nucleotide UMI was attached, and a second PCR using Illumina adapter primers followed. AMPure XP beads were used to purify the libraries, whose quality was checked on a Fragment Analyzer using the HS NGS Fragment kit. The sequencing was run with an Illumina MiniSeq mid-output kit, including approximately 20% PhiX, and 150 cycles of paired-end reads. On the authors' methods: MIGEC version 1.2.9 was used to process the reads, grouping reads by UMI and building error-corrected consensus sequences. For post-processing, modified scripts from VDJtools version 1.2.1 were used together with the tcR R package. TCRdb called clones from the public reads with CATT, and repeated DNA sequences were later combined into one row. The V and J calls, along with clone size, are taken from TCRdb and not from the paper's own processing. Present in this sample are about 1,500 delta-chain clones, 12% of which were seen just once. The ten biggest clones cover 50% to 70% of the sample.

Rearrangement joined TRDV2 to TRDJ3; TRDD3 aligns with 10 central bases. This sequence originates from a human donor in good health. The source material was gamma-delta T cells enriched from blood buffy coat, or unenriched PBMCs (not recorded which). The bases read TGTGCCTGTGACACCGCCTGGGGGATAAAGAGCTCCTGGGACACCCGACAGATGTTTTTC. Its amino acids are CACDTAWGIKSSWDTRQMFF.